This is a list of T cell receptor beta chains from one sample in a study of T-cell reconstitution after alpha-beta-depleted transplantation in children. A single record per CDR3 protein comes from TCRdb applying MiXCR to the PCR reads. The sample shows nearly 250,000 distinct CDR3 sequences, less than 9% of them seen only once. Source: PBMCs, mostly from graft donor cells, taken 180 days after TCRalphabeta/CD19-depleted stem cell transplant. The receptors come from a male patient aged 10-17 years who had a stem cell transplant for acute lymphoblastic leukemia, so the T cells may come from the graft donor. The CDR3 runs from the conserved cysteine through the conserved F or W. A D gene is named only where the DNA matches it firmly. Only some rows state a clone size, as once, few, many or a class for expanded clones.

j_gene	v_gene	abundance	d_gene	CDR3aa	CDR3nt
TRBJ1-1	TRBV7-2	few	-	CASSPRQGYSTEAFF	TGTGCCAGCAGCCCACGGCAGGGCTATAGCACTGAAGCTTTCTTT
TRBJ2-3	TRBV9	many	TRBD1	CASSEETRGHYLDTQYF	TGTGCCAGCAGCGAGGAGACCAGGGGGCACTATTTAGATACGCAGTATTTT
TRBJ2-5	TRBV5-4	many	TRBD1	CASSRDRGLETQYF	TGTGCCAGCAGCAGGGACAGGGGGCTAGAGACCCAGTACTTC
TRBJ1-4	TRBV5-1	many	TRBD1	CASSAMTGGVEKLFF	TGCGCCAGCAGCGCAATGACAGGGGGCGTCGAAAAACTGTTTTTT
TRBJ1-4	TRBV7-8	many	-	CASSLEVGEKLFF	TGTGCCAGCAGCTTAGAGGTGGGGGAAAAACTGTTTTTT
TRBJ1-1	TRBV6-5	many	TRBD1	CASSTGTGRVEAFF	TGTGCCAGCAGTACCGGGACAGGGAGGGTTGAAGCTTTCTTT
TRBJ2-6	TRBV11-1	many	TRBD1	CASSLSGRGTSGANVLTF	TGTGCCAGCAGCTTAAGCGGCAGGGGGACCTCTGGGGCCAACGTCCTGACTTTC
TRBJ2-3	TRBV11-2	-	-	CASSLEATGRGTDTQYF	TGTGCCAGCAGCTTAGAGGCAACAGGACGAGGCACAGATACGCAGTATTTT
TRBJ1-4	TRBV28	many	TRBD1	CASSFVDRGEKLFF	TGTGCCAGCAGTTTTGTCGACAGGGGGGAAAAACTGTTTTTT
TRBJ1-1	TRBV20-1	many	-	CSANENTEAFF	TGCAGTGCTAACGAGAACACTGAAGCTTTCTTT
TRBJ2-4	TRBV20-1	many	-	CSAVAGVAKNIQYF	TGCAGTGCCGTCGCAGGGGTAGCCAAAAACATTCAGTACTTC
TRBJ2-7	TRBV7-8	many	TRBD1	CASSFPDRESSYEQYF	TGTGCCAGCAGCTTCCCTGACAGGGAATCCTCCTACGAGCAGTACTTC
TRBJ2-5	TRBV21-1	many	-	CASSSRTEETQYF	TGTGCCAGCAGCAGCCGGACTGAAGAGACCCAGTACTTC
TRBJ1-2	TRBV15	many	-	CATSGERPNYGYTF	TGTGCCACCAGCGGGGAGCGCCCTAACTATGGCTACACCTTC
TRBJ1-2	TRBV20-1	many	-	CSAAGTAFGGYTF	TGCAGTGCTGCCGGGACCGCCTTCGGTGGCTACACCTTC
TRBJ1-5	TRBV12-3/TRBV12-4	-	TRBD1	CTFSLRGVQGAGGNQPQHF	TGTACCTTCAGTTTACGGGGAGTCCAGGGGGCGGGGGGCAATCAGCCCCAGCATTTT
TRBJ2-7	TRBV12-3/TRBV12-4	many	TRBD2	CASKKGLAAYEQYF	TGTGCCAGCAAGAAGGGACTAGCGGCCTACGAGCAGTACTTC
TRBJ2-7	TRBV29-1	many	-	CSVPNGRREQYF	TGCAGCGTTCCGAACGGGAGAAGAGAGCAGTACTTC
TRBJ2-3	TRBV20-1	few	TRBD2	CSARLAGLGDTQYF	TGCAGTGCTAGACTAGCGGGGTTAGGAGATACGCAGTATTTT
TRBJ2-5	TRBV12-3/TRBV12-4	many	-	CASSFRVGETQYF	TGTGCCAGCAGTTTCAGGGTGGGAGAGACCCAGTACTTC
TRBJ2-7	TRBV14	-	-	CASSRTQGYDQYF	TGTGCCAGCAGCCGAACTCAGGGTTACGATCAGTACTTC
TRBJ2-2	TRBV27	many	-	CASRDFPGPTGELFF	TGTGCCAGCAGGGACTTCCCCGGGCCCACCGGGGAGCTGTTTTTT
TRBJ1-1	TRBV7-9	many	-	CASSFVGGTEAFF	TGTGCCAGCAGCTTTGTGGGGGGCACTGAAGCTTTCTTT
TRBJ2-7	TRBV18	many	-	CASSPRNRHSSYEQYF	TGTGCCAGCTCACCACGGAACAGGCATAGCTCCTACGAGCAGTACTTC
TRBJ2-3	TRBV9	many	-	CASSPTSLSTDTQYF	TGTGCCAGCAGTCCGACTTCACTTAGCACAGATACGCAGTATTTT
TRBJ1-2	TRBV28	many	TRBD1	CASSQGGTGTTSYGYTF	TGTGCCAGCAGTCAAGGGGGGACAGGGACGACGTCCTATGGCTACACCTTC
TRBJ2-2	TRBV7-2	-	TRBD1	CASSFRQGGTGELFF	TGTGCCAGCAGCTTCCGACAGGGCGGCACCGGGGAGCTGTTTTTT
TRBJ1-1	TRBV5-1	many	-	CASSERRINTEAFF	TGCGCCAGCAGCGAGAGACGGATTAACACTGAAGCTTTCTTT
TRBJ2-7	TRBV9	many	-	CASSVVVIYSYEQYF	TGTGCCAGCAGCGTAGTAGTCATCTACTCCTACGAGCAGTACTTC
TRBJ1-1	TRBV4-3	many	-	CASSQEGAPNTEAFF	TGCGCCAGCAGCCAAGAAGGGGCCCCGAACACTGAAGCTTTCTTT